Sequencing of this T cell receptor beta chain was carried out in a study of blood T cell repertoires in COVID-19. Across the study: There were acute and convalescent COVID-19 samples, and they came from the United States, Italy and Spain. Sources were T cells, B-cell-depleted T cells, or PBMCs; the material itself was cDNA or gDNA.

Original handling: By means of reference gene primer amplification, nucleated cell counts were estimated. Profiling relied on immunoSEQ multiplex PCR, and the TCRdb table lists in-frame clones only, not all of them. V and J calls and clone size are those listed in that table; D and trimming were worked out from the DNA. The sample lists under 250,000 clones; 65% to 90% were seen once. V dropped 3 bases and J dropped 0; count of bases not matched to a gene: 6. The germline CDR1 and CDR2 sequences are SGHTA and FQGNSA. The CDR3 sequence is 17 residues long. The sequencing input was peripheral blood. This clonotype was sampled from a woman in her 70s with acute or convalescent COVID-19. The genes are TRBV7-2 and TRBJ2-1; 9 bases fit TRBD2. Here the CDR3 reads CASSFSSGVSSYNEQFF. CDR3 nucleotide sequence: TGTGCCAGCAGCTTTTCTAGCGGGGTTAGCTCCTACAATGAGCAGTTCTTC.